This T cell receptor (beta chain) was profiled in a study of T-cell memory formation after mild COVID-19. Notes on the study in general: Clones that shrank (day 15 to 85) were balanced CD4/CD8, whereas later expanders leaned CD4+. Day 37-peaking second-wave clones had unconfirmed SARS-CoV-2 specificity.

About this clonotype itself: The antigen is unknown.

The CDR3 loop spans 17 amino acids. Germline lookup yields CDR1 LGHNA and CDR2 YSLEER. Trimming left V 0 bases short and J 1 base short, with 12 bases between. After 5'RACE with constant-segment primers, TCR alpha and TCR beta cDNA libraries carrying sample barcodes and UMIs were obtained. TCRdb ran MiXCR on the 5' RACE reads and lists one entry per CDR3 protein. The data show about 110,000 distinct CDR3 sequences, 15% to 20% seen once. The chain is built from TRBV4-3 and TRBJ2-2; the D gene is possibly TRBD2 (5 bases). Sequences were obtained from PBMCs or a T cell subset sorted from them (not recorded which). This TCR was recovered from a man between 18 and 35 years old who had mild COVID-19 (a few samples of this study predate the infection). Cell type and time point are not known. CDR3 residues: CASSQETGWENTGELFF. The CDR3, as DNA: TGCGCCAGCAGCCAAGAAACGGGGTGGGAGAACACCGGGGAGCTGTTTTTT.